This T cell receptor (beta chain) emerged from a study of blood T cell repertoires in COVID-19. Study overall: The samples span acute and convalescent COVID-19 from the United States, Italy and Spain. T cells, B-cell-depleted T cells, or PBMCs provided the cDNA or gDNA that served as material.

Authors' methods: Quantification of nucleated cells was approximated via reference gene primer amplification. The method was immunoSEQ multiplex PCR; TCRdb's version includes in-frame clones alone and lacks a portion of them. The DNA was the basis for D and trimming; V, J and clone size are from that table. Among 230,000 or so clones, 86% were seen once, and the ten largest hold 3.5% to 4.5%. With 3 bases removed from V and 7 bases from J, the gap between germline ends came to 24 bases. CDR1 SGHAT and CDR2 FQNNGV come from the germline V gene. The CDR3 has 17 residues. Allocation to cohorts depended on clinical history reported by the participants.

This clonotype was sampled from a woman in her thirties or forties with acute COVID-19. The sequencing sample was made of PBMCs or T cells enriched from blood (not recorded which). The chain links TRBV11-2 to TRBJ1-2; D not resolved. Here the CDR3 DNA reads TGTGCCAGCAGCTTGTTTGGGAGGTCAAGGCCCCAACGTGGCTACACCTTC. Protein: CASSLFGRSRPQRGYTF.